This T cell receptor beta chain stems from a study of T cells in localized non-small cell lung cancer. Whole-study findings and limits: Compared with tumor, uninvolved adjacent lung displayed greater T cell clonality, ranking highest overall. Longer overall survival was associated with a higher density of T cells in the blood. As only one tumor region underwent sequencing, heterogeneity remains possible.

Only in-frame clones appear in the TCRdb table, and some are missing; sequencing was by immunoSEQ multiplex PCR. The sample has roughly 24,000 clones, roughly 80% seen once. This CDR3 contains 14 residues. Concerning this clone: The target antigen is unknown.

The receptor comes from a man between 40 and 70 years old with stage III squamous cell lung carcinoma. The specimen was peripheral blood, collected before any cancer treatment. The chain is built from TRBV21-1 and TRBJ2-1; TRBD2 was called by the table and not checked on the DNA. TRBV21-1 is marked as a pseudogene. The CDR3 sequence: CASRLTEEYNEQFF. In nucleotides, the CDR3 is TGTGCCAGCCGTCTCACTGAAGAATACAATGAGCAGTTCTTC.